This TCR beta chain stems from a study of blood T cell repertoires in COVID-19. Study-wide background: Acute and convalescent COVID-19 samples came from the United States, Italy and Spain. T cells, B-cell-depleted T cells, or PBMCs provided the cDNA or gDNA that served as material.

The germline V gene encodes CDR1 SGHTS and CDR2 YDEGEE. V shed 4 bases and J shed 5 bases, with 18 bases lying between them. This CDR3 region has 15 residues. Only one count was recorded for this clone. Study processing details: Amplifying reference gene primers gave estimates of nucleated cell counts. The protocol was immunoSEQ multiplex PCR, while the TCRdb copy is restricted to in-frame clones and leaves out a portion. That table is the source of V, J and clone size, and D and trimming were worked out from the DNA. The table lists about 50,000 clones, 75% to 95% of them singletons. The sequenced sample consisted of peripheral blood. The V gene is TRBV5-8, the J gene TRBJ2-5, with D possibly being TRBD1 (6 bases). The TCR sequence derives from a man aged 50 to 59 with active COVID-19. This CDR3 reads CASSPPQGRGETQYF. The CDR3 DNA sequence: TGTGCCAGCAGCCCTCCACAGGGTCGGGGCGAGACCCAGTACTTC.